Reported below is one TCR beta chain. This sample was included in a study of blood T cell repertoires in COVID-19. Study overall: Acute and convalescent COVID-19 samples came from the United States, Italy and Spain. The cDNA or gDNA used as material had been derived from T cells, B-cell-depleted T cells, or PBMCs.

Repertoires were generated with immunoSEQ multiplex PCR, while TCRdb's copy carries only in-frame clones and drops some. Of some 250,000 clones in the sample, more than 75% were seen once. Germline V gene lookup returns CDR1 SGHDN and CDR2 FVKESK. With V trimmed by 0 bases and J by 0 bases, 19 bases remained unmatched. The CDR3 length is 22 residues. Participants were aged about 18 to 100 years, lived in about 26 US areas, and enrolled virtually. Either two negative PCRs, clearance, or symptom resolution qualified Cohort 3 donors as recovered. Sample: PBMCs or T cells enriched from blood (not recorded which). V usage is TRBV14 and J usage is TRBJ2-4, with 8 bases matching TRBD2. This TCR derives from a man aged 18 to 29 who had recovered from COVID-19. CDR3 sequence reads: CASSQDPLAGGPHILAKNIQYF. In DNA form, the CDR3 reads TGTGCCAGCAGCCAAGATCCGCTAGCGGGTGGGCCCCATATACTAGCCAAAAACATTCAGTACTTC.